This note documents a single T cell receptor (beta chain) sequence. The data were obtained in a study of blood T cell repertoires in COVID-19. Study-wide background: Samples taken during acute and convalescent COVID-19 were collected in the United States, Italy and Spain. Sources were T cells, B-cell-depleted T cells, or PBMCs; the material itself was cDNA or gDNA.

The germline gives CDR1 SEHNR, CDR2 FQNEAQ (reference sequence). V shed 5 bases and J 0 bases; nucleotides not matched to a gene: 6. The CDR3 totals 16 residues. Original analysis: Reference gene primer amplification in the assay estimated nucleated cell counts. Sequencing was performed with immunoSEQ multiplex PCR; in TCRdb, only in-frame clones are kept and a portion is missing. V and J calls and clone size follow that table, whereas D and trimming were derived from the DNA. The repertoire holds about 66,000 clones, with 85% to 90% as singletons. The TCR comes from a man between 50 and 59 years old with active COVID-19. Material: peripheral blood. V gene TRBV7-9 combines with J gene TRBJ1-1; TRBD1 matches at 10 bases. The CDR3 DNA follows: TGTGCCAGCAGCCCACGGGGACAGGGGCTGAACACTGAAGCTTTCTTT. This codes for CASSPRGQGLNTEAFF.